This TCR beta chain comes out of a study of glioma-infiltrating T cells (dated by TCRdb to about 2016). About the full investigation: Sequencing of TCR alpha- and beta-chain repertoires was performed on glioma tissue, on non-neoplastic brain tissue, and on matched peripheral blood mononuclear cells. To measure how far tissue and blood T-cell populations diverged, each tissue-infiltrating repertoire was compared against the peripheral blood repertoire of the same patient. Three low-grade glioma patients, roughly 8 primary glioblastoma patients and three non-glioma patients contributing non-neoplastic brain tissue were included in the paired cohort.

This clonotype came up many times. The specificity of this receptor is unknown. Nothing much larger sits one base from this clone, and base qualities are not available. V loses 6 bases at its end and J loses 9 bases; junction bases beyond the gene matches: 15. The CDR3 runs 17 amino acids, cysteine and phenylalanine included. Only CDR3 DNA remains: 51 bases, in frame from the first base. The CDR1 and CDR2 encoded by the germline V gene are SGHTA and FQGNSA. What the study reported, not specific to this receptor: VJ-independent divergence between tissue and blood was lower than expected in non-neoplastic patients but higher than expected in all gliomas, particularly low-grade gliomas. Tissue and blood shared very few CDR3 sequences, a result attributed to high CDR3 diversity and limited sampling. Small numbers underpinned the group comparisons: about eight glioblastoma patients, three low-grade glioma patients and three non-neoplastic patients.

The iRepertoire nested amplicon-rescue multiplex PCR (arm-PCR) platform was used to amplify TCR alpha and beta CDR3 regions from RNA. The input for one-step reverse transcription and amplification was 100-400 ng of tissue mRNA or PBMC total RNA. After bead purification, a secondary multiplex PCR added Illumina adapters, and libraries were gel-purified between 200 and 400 bp. The libraries contained internal 6-nucleotide barcodes that were used for demultiplexing. Libraries were sequenced on an Illumina MiSeq with 2x220 or 2x250 nucleotide paired-end reads. On the study's bioinformatics: FLASH 1.2.11 was used to merge paired reads, and BWA-MEM then aligned the reads to the GRCh37 human genome before TRA and TRB reads were extracted. V and J assignment used an IMGT-derived reference of cassette sequences and CDR3 motifs that included pseudogenes. Three-frame translation of reads was performed, and productive CDR3s were defined as those with a C...FGXG motif and no stop codons. A clonotype was defined as a unique combination of a V-J cassette pair and a CDR3 amino acid sequence. Hamming distance filtering was applied to reads, with thresholds set by the sequence error rate of each sample in mapped regions. In-frame beta chains were kept once TCRdb had trimmed the public reads at Q25 with fastp and called clones with MiXCR. Entries that share a CDR3 protein sequence are merged under the most common genes and DNA. The V and J calls were determined by TCRdb, not by the authors. The sample yields 90,000 to 110,000 distinct CDR3 sequences; 20% to 25% were counted once. About a third of the sample goes to the ten largest clones.

The sequence came from a human donor with low-grade glioma or glioblastoma, undergoing nonglioma brain surgery, or in good health (not recorded which). Material: glioma tissue, nonneoplastic brain tissue, or PBMCs (not recorded which). The sequence is built from TRBV7-2 and TRBJ2-1, with 12 middle bases fitting TRBD1. The bases are TGTGCCAGCAGAGCCGGGACAGGGGGCCTTCGGGATGTTGAGCAGTTCTTC. This translates into CASRAGTGGLRDVEQFF.